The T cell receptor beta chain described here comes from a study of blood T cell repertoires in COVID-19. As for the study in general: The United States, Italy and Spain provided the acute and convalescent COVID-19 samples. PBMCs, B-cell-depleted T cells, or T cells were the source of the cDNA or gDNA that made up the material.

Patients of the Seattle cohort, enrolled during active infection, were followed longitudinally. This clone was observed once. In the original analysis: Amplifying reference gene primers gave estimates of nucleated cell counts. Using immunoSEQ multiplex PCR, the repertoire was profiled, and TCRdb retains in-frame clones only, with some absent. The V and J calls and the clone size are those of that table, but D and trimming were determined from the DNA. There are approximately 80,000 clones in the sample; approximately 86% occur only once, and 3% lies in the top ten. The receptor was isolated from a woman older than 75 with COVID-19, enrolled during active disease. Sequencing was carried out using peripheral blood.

CDR3 bases: TGTGCCAGCAGGGCGGGAGGAACATACAATGAGCAGTTCTTC. This translates into CASRAGGTYNEQFF. This chain uses TRBV7-2 with TRBJ2-1, with 8 bases that match TRBD2. Germline V gives CDR1 SGHTA, CDR2 FQGNSA. V was pared by 6 bases and J by 4 bases, with 5 bases of the junction left unmatched. The CDR3 is 14 amino acids.